This TCR beta chain was documented in a study of T-cell memory formation after mild COVID-19. Study-wide findings and caveats: For second-wave clones that peaked at day 37, SARS-CoV-2 specificity went unverified. There were some responding clones in pre-infection memory, which suggested that cross-reactive memory had joined.

The V end lost 1 base, the J end lost 3 bases, and 12 bases lay between the germline ends. The germline CDR1 and CDR2 sequences are MNHNS and SASEGT. The CDR3 extends over 15 amino acids. 5'RACE primed at constant segments yielded TCR alpha and TCR beta cDNA libraries bearing sample barcodes and UMIs. A single record per CDR3 protein comes from TCRdb applying MiXCR to the 5' RACE reads. The table lists around 65,000 distinct CDR3 sequences, 9.3% of them singletons, with around 1.1% in the top ten. Remarks on this clonotype: Its target is not known.

This receptor was taken from a man aged 18 to 30 who had mild COVID-19 (a few samples of this study predate the infection). Cell type and time point are not known. This chain connects TRBV6-1 to TRBJ1-1; no clear D gene. Material: PBMCs or a T cell subset sorted from them (not recorded which). CDR3 coding DNA: TGTGCCAGCAGTGAAGGTCGGGCGCGGGACACTGAAGCTTTCTTT. Translated: CASSEGRARDTEAFF.